Given below is one T cell receptor beta chain in context. No cognate antigen has been identified for it. No much larger clonotype is one base removed from it; base qualities were not supplied. TCR cDNA was synthesized by 5'RACE template switching, through which a universal primer site and unique molecular identifiers were introduced. Priming of cDNA synthesis was performed from both the TCR alpha and TCR beta constant segments. Libraries were amplified in two PCR steps, with sample barcodes and sequencing adapters added in the second step. Sequencing of libraries was performed on Illumina HiSeq 2500 (2x100 bp) or NovaSeq (2x150 bp). The study's processing was this. MIGEC handled demultiplexing of reads and collapsing into UMI consensus sequences, while MiXCR performed V(D)J alignment. Vaccine-responding clonotypes were defined with edgeR using replicate PBMC samples, requiring FDR below 0.01 and a log2 fold change above 5 up to day 15. Bulk clonotypes were assigned CD4 or CD8 identity according to which sequenced CD4 or CD8 repertoire held them at higher abundance. Using fastp at Q25 and MiXCR, TCRdb reprocessed the public reads and kept productive beta chains. For every CDR3 protein sequence, its rows merge into one entry that carries the most common genes and DNA. TCRdb's processing, not the authors', yielded these V and J calls. The sample contains 450,000 to 600,000 distinct CDR3 sequences, less than 15% of them found a single time. The ten largest clonotypes hold more than 13% of the sample.

The sample comes from a study of T cells after yellow fever vaccination (dated by TCRdb to about 2019). Regarding the research as a whole: Libraries from fractions with low cell numbers were prepared with the SMART-Seq v4 Ultra Low Input RNA kit. To track T-cell clones before and after primary and booster YFV17D yellow fever vaccination, bulk TCR alpha and beta repertoires were sequenced longitudinally. Two healthy male donors made up the cohort, one aged 18 to 30 years and the other aged 30 to 39 years. Blood was drawn at multiple timepoints before and after primary and secondary immunization, with bulk PBMC replicates and cell subsets isolated. Results the study describes overall, beyond this receptor: Because the study included only a couple of donors, the extent to which the findings can be generalized is limited. A small fraction of clonotypes appeared in both the CD4 and CD8 compartments, likely as a result of convergent recombination. The secondary T-cell response was weaker than the primary response but faster, peaking on day 5 instead of day 15. Computational filtering was required because FACS-sorted repertoires could contain abundant contaminating clonotypes from the bulk population. Most clones expanded after primary vaccination (96% of CD4 and around 88% of CD8) were re-detected after the booster, suggesting that broad memory maintenance occurred.

Read against the paper, the sample's treatment or condition label means: live attenuated yellow fever vaccine strain. At each blood-draw timepoint, two biological replicates of bulk PBMCs were obtained. PBMCs were isolated from peripheral blood using a standard Ficoll-Paque protocol. TriZol was used to extract RNA from bulk PBMCs, from CD4 and CD8 fractions, and from dextramer-positive and dextramer-negative fractions. Counted from cysteine to phenylalanine, this CDR3 has 13 amino acids. Left in the record is the CDR3 DNA by itself, 39 bases read in frame from the first base. Trimming costs V 1 base and J 3 bases, and their ends lie 6 bases apart. Via the germline V gene, CDR1 is LGHNA and CDR2 YSLEER.

The source was PBMCs, collected on the day of the yellow fever booster vaccination. This clonotype was obtained from a man under 40 who received the YFV17D yellow fever vaccine. The V and J genes are TRBV4-3 and TRBJ2-5, with the D gene call left open. CDR3 reads: CASSQAVEETQYF. The nucleotide sequence is given as TGCGCCAGCAGCCAAGCCGTGGAAGAGACCCAGTACTTC.